The 13 T cell receptor beta chains presented below share a single source sample, sequenced in a study of shared clonotypes between healthy human individuals. Here immunoSEQ multiplex PCR was the method, and the copy in TCRdb shows in-frame clones only, minus some. This sample carries approximately 700,000 clones, more than 70% of them seen once, and the ten largest clones take 1.5% to 2%. The sequenced material came from memory CD4+ T cells sorted from blood. As to subset: CD45RA-negative fraction. The receptors derive from a woman between 25 and 40 years old in good health.

The chain combines TRBV2 with TRBJ1-4, with unresolved D. This CDR3 region has 11 residues. The germline V gene encodes CDR1 SNHLY and CDR2 FYNNEI. Trimming cost V 6 bases and J 13 bases, with 12 bases left between them. The CDR3 coding sequence is TGTGCCAGCAGCGTGACAAAGGCACTGTTTTTT. Residues: CASSVTKALFF.

This clone was picked up a small number of times. The chain joins TRBV27 to TRBJ2-1; TRBD2 matches 12 bases. Germline V gene lookup returns CDR1 MNHEY and CDR2 SMNVEV (reference sequence). The CDR3 is 16 amino acids. Trimming took 7 bases from V and 4 from J; bases not matched to a gene: 8. The CDR3 DNA is TGTGCCAGCACCCGGACTAGCGGGACGGGGTACAATGAGCAGTTCTTC. As protein: CASTRTSGTGYNEQFF.

This chain links TRBV7-6 with TRBJ2-7, with D possibly matching TRBD1 (6 bases). The germline CDR1 and CDR2 sequences are SGHVS and FNYEAQ. Trimming stripped 3 bases from V and 4 bases from J, with 10 bases between. This CDR3 contains 13 residues. The CDR3: CASSLGHSYEQYF. In DNA form, the CDR3 reads TGTGCCAGCAGCTTGGGACATTCATACGAGCAGTACTTC. Looking up the rest from reference TRBV7-6 and TRBJ2-7 gives the full variable domain: GAGVSQSPRYKVTKRGQDVALRCDPISGHVSLYWYRQALGQGPEFLTYFNYEAQQDKSGLPNDRFSAERPEGSISTLTIQRTEQRDSAMYRCASSLGHSYEQYFGPGTRLTVT.

V and J are TRBV25-1 and TRBJ2-3; weak D call: TRBD2 (5 bases). CDR3 length: 14 residues. Trimming stripped 5 bases from V and 6 bases from J, with 15 bases between. The germline CDR1 and CDR2 sequences are MGHDK and SYGVNS. The CDR3 region has the DNA TGTGCCAGCAGTACCCGGGGAAGAACGGATACGCAGTATTTT. It specifies CASSTRGRTDTQYF.

The V and J genes are TRBV6-5 and TRBJ1-1, with D unclear. The CDR3 totals 13 residues. The germline V and J ends were trimmed by 2 bases and 11 bases, with 15 bases remaining between them. CDR1 and CDR2 from the germline V gene are MNHEY and SVGAGI. CDR3 bases: TGTGCCAGCAGTTACGGGCCATTAAAAGAGGCTTTCTTT. It yields the protein CASSYGPLKEAFF.

The J gene is TRBJ1-3, the V gene TRBV30; D not certain. Germline V gene sequence: CDR1 GTSNPN, CDR2 SVGIG (reference sequence). CDR3 length: 13 residues. V dropped 2 bases and J dropped 0 bases, with 5 bases sitting between them. This CDR3 is CAWSPDSGNTIYF. For the CDR3, the DNA is TGTGCCTGGAGTCCAGACTCTGGAAACACCATATATTTT.

In this sample, this clone turned up once. The chain is built from TRBV5-1 and TRBJ2-1, with D maybe TRBD1 (6 bases). V gave up 1 base and J gave up 2 bases, with 19 bases separating them. The CDR3 totals 18 residues. Germline lookup yields CDR1 SGHRS and CDR2 YFSETQ. CDR3 sequence reads: CASSLLPSGTGTYNEQFF. The DNA of the CDR3 is TGCGCCAGCAGCTTGCTACCCTCCGGAACAGGGACCTACAATGAGCAGTTCTTC.

In its sample, this clone was seen once. This sequence may be a read error, since a much larger clone differs from it by one base. The CDR3 region is CSADRGTEAFF. CDR3 sequence (DNA): TGCAGTGCAGACAGGGGCACTGAAGCTTTCTTT. This rearrangement joins TRBV20-1 to TRBJ1-1; 8 nucleotides align to TRBD1. V was pared by 6 bases and J by 4 bases, with 1 base of the junction left unmatched. Germline V gene data show CDR1 as DFQATT and CDR2 as SNEGSKA (reference sequence). This CDR3 contains 11 residues.

V gene TRBV27 combines with J gene TRBJ2-1; 9 nucleotides line up with TRBD2. Germline lookup yields CDR1 MNHEY and CDR2 SMNVEV (reference sequence). Losses at the gene ends were 6 bases for V and 8 bases for J; bases not matched to a gene: 11. The CDR3 extends over 15 amino acids. The CDR3 protein is CASRVGGRAIYEQFF. DNA for the CDR3: TGTGCCAGCAGAGTCGGCGGGAGGGCCATCTATGAGCAGTTCTTC.

V is TRBV7-2 and J is TRBJ2-5, with a weak D call TRBD2 (5 bases). The CDR3 contains 15 residues. Trimming took 1 base from V and 2 from J, leaving 11 bases between them. CDR1 and CDR2 (germline): SGHTA, FQGNSA. CDR3 sequence: CASSLVAGVQETQYF. The CDR3 bases are TGTGCCAGCAGCTTAGTAGCCGGGGTACAAGAGACCCAGTACTTC.

This chain joins TRBV5-1 and TRBJ2-1; TRBD2 matches at 9 bases. Germline V lookup: CDR1 SGHRS, CDR2 YFSETQ. The CDR3 contains 15 residues. V shed 5 bases, J shed 3 bases, and the junction held 6 bases outside the gene matches. The CDR3 spells CASRVAGVSYNEQFF. In nucleotides, the CDR3 is TGCGCCAGCAGGGTAGCGGGAGTAAGCTACAATGAGCAGTTCTTC.

The chain has TRBV19 and TRBJ1-5, with a tentative D call TRBD1 (5 bases). This CDR3 has 16 amino acids. Trimming stripped 7 bases from V and 4 bases from J, with 20 bases between. Germline loops: CDR1 LNHDA, CDR2 SQIVND (reference sequence). The DNA of the CDR3 is TGTGCCAGTAAGCGAGCAGGGAGGGGAAAAAATCAGCCCCAGCATTTT. Translated, it gives CASKRAGRGKNQPQHF.

As regards this clone: Other nucleotide sequences from this sample produce the same CDR3. The V gene is TRBV28, the J gene TRBJ1-2; D is possibly TRBD1 (5 bases). The germline V and J ends were trimmed by 3 bases and 8 bases, with 10 bases remaining between them. This CDR3 comprises 12 residues. Looked up from germline, CDR1 is MDHEN and CDR2 is SYDVKM. The CDR3: CASSFGARGYTF. Written as DNA, the CDR3 is TGTGCCAGCAGTTTTGGGGCGCGGGGCTACACCTTC.